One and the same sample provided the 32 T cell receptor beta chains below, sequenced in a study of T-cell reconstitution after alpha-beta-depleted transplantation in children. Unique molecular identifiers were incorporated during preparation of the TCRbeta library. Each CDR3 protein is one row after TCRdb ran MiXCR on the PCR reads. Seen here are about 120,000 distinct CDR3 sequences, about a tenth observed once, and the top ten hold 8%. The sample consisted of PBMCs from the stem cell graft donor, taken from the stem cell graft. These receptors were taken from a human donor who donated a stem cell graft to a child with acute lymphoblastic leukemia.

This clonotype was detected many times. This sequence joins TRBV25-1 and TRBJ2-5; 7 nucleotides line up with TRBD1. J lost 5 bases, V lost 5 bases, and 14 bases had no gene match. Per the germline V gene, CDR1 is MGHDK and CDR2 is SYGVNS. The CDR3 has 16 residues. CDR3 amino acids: CASSSPRQGYDETQYF. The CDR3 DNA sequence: TGTGCCAGCAGTTCACCCAGACAGGGCTACGATGAGACCCAGTACTTC.

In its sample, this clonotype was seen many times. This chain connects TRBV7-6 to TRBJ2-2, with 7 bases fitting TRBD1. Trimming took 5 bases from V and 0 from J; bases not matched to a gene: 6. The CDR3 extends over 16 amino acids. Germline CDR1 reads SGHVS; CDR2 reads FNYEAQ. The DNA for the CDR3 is TGTGCCAGCAGCGGAAGGACAGGCACGAACACCGGGGAGCTGTTTTTT. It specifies CASSGRTGTNTGELFF.

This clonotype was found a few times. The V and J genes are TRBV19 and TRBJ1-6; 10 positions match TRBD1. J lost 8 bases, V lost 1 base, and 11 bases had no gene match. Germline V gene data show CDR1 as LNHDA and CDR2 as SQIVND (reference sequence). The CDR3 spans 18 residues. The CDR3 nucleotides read TGTGCCAGTAGTATAGTAATTATCCGACAGGGGGCTTATTCACCCCTCCACTTT. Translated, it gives CASSIVIIRQGAYSPLHF.

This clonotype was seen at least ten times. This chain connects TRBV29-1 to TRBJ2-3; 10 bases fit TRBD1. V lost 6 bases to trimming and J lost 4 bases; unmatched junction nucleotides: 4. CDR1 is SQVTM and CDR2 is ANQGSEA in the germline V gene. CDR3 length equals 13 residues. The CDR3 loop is CSVRQGASDTQYF. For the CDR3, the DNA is TGCAGCGTCCGACAGGGGGCGTCAGATACGCAGTATTTT.

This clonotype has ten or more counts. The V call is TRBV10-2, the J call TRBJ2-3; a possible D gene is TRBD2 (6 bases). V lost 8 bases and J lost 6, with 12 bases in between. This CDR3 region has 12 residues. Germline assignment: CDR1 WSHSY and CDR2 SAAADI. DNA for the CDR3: TGCGCCAGCGGCCCACTAGCTGATACGCAGTATTTT. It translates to CASGPLADTQYF.

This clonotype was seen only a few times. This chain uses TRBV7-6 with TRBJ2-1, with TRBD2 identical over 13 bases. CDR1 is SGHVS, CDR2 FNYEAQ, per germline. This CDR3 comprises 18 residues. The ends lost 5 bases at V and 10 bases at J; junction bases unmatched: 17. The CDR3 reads CASSPSGTSGARGWEQFF. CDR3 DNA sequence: TGTGCCAGCAGCCCCTCCGGGACTAGCGGGGCCCGGGGTTGGGAGCAGTTCTTC. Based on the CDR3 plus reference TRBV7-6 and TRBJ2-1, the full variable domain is GAGVSQSPRYKVTKRGQDVALRCDPISGHVSLYWYRQALGQGPEFLTYFNYEAQQDKSGLPNDRFSAERPEGSISTLTIQRTEQRDSAMYRCASSPSGTSGARGWEQFFGPGTRLTVL.

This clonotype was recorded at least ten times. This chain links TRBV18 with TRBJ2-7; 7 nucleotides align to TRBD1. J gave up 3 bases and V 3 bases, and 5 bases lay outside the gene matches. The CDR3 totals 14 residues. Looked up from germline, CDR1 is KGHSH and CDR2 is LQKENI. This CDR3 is CASSPEDRFYEQYF. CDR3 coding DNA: TGTGCCAGCTCACCCGAGGACAGGTTCTACGAGCAGTACTTC. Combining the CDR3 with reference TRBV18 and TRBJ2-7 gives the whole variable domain NAGVMQNPRHLVRRRGQEARLRCSPMKGHSHVYWYRQLPEEGLKFMVYLQKENIIDESGMPKERFSAEFPKEGPSILRIQQVVRGDSAAYFCASSPEDRFYEQYFGPGTRLTVT.

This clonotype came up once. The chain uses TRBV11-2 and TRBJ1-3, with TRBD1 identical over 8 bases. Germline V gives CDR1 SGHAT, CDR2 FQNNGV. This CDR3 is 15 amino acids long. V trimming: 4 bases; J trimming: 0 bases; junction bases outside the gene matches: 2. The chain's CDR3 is CASSSTGGSGNTIYF. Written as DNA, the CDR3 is TGTGCCAGCAGCTCAACAGGGGGCTCTGGAAACACCATATATTTT.

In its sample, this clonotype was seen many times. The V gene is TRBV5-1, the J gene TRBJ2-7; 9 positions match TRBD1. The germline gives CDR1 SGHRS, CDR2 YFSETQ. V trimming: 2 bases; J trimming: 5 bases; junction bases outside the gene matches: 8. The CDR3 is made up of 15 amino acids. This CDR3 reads CASSLPGQGTHEQYF. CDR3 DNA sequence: TGCGCCAGCAGCTTACCGGGACAGGGAACTCACGAGCAGTACTTC.

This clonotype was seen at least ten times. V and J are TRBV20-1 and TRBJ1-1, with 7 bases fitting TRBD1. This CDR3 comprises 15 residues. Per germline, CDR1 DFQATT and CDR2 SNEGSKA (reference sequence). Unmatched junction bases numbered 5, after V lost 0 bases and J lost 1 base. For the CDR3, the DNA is TGCAGTGCTAGAGAGATTGCAGGGGGGAACACTGAAGCTTTCTTT. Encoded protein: CSAREIAGGNTEAFF.

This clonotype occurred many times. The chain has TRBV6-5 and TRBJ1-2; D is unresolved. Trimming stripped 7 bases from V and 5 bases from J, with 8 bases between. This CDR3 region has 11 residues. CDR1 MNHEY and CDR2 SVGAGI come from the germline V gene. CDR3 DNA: TGTGCCAGCAATGGGAAGTATGGCTACACCTTC. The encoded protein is CASNGKYGYTF.

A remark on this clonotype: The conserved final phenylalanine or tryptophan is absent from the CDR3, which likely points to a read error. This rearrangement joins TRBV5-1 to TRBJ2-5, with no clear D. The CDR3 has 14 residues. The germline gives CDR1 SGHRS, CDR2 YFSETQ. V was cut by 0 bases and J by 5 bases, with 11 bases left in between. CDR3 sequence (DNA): TGCGCCAGCAGCTTGGTTGGCGGTAGGGAGACCCAGTACTTG. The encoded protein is CASSLVGGRETQYL.

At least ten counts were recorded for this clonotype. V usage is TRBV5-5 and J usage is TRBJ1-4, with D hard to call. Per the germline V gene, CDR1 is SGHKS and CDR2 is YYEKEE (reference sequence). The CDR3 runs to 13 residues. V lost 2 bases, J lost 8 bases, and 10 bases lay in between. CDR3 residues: CASSFQVGEKLFF. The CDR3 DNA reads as TGTGCCAGCAGCTTCCAGGTTGGGGAAAAACTGTTTTTT. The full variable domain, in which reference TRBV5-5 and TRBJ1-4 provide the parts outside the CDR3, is DAGVTQSPTHLIKTRGQQVTLRCSPISGHKSVSWYQQVLGQGPQFIFQYYEKEERGRGNFPDRFSARQFPNYSSELNVNALLLGDSALYLCASSFQVGEKLFFGSGTQLSVL.

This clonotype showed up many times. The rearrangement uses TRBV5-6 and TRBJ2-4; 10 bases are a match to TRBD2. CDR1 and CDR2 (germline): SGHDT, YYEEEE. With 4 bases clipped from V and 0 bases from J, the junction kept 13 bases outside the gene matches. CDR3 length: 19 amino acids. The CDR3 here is CASSATSGASSLAKNIQYF. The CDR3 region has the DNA TGTGCCAGCAGCGCCACTAGCGGGGCTTCCAGCTTAGCCAAAAACATTCAGTACTTC.

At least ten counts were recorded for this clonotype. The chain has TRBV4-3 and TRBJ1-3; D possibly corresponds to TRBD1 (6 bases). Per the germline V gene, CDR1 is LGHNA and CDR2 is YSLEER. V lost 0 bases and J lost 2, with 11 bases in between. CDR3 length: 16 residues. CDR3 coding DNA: TGCGCCAGCAGCCAAGAAGTAGGGGGTACTGGAAACACCATATATTTT. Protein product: CASSQEVGGTGNTIYF.

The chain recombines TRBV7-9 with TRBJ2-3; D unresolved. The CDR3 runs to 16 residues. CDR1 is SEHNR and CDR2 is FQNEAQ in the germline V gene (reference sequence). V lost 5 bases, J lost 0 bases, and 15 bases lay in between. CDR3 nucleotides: TGTGCCAGCAGCCCCCCACGGCCATCTAGCACAGATACGCAGTATTTT. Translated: CASSPPRPSSTDTQYF.

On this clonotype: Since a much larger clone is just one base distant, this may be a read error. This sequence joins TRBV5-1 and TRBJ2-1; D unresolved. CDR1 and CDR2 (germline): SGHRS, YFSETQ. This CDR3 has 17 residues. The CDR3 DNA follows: TGCACCAGCAGCCCTCAATTTGCGGCCGGCTCCTACAATGAGCAGTTCTTC. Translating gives CTSSPQFAAGSYNEQFF.

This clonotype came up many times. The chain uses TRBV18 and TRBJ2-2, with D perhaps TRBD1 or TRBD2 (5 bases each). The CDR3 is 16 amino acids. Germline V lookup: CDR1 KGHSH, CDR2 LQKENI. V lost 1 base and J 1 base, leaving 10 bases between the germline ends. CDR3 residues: CASSPLGRLNTGELFF. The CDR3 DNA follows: TGTGCCAGCTCACCACTGGGACGATTGAACACCGGGGAGCTGTTTTTT.

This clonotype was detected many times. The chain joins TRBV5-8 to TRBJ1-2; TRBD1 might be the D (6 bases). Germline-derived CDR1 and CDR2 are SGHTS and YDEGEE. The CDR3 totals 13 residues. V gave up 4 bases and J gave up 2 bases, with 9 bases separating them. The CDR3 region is CASSQGGNYGYTF. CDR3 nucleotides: TGTGCCAGCAGCCAAGGGGGGAACTATGGCTACACCTTC.

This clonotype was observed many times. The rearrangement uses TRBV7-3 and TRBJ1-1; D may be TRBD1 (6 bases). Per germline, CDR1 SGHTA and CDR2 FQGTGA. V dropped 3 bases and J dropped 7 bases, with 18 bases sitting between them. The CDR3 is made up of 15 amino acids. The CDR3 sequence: CASSLTGPMRNEAFF. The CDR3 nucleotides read TGTGCCAGCAGCTTGACAGGACCTATGAGAAATGAAGCTTTCTTT.

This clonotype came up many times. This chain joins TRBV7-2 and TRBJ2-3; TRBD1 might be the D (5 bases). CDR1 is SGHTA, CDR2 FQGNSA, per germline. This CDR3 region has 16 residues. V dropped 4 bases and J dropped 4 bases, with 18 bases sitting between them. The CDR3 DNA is TGTGCCAGCAGCTCTCAGGGTCCTCGGCTGGCAGATACGCAGTATTTT. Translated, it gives CASSSQGPRLADTQYF.

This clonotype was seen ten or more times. The CDR3 nucleotides are TGTGCCAGCAGCCAAGGGACAGGCCATGGGGGGGCCAACGTCCTGACTTTC. Translation gives CASSQGTGHGGANVLTF. The chain recombines TRBV3-1 with TRBJ2-6; 7 bases agree with TRBD1. Germline V gene data show CDR1 as LGHDT and CDR2 as YNNKEL (reference sequence). CDR3 length: 17 residues. V lost 1 base and J lost 4; bases outside the gene matches: 7.

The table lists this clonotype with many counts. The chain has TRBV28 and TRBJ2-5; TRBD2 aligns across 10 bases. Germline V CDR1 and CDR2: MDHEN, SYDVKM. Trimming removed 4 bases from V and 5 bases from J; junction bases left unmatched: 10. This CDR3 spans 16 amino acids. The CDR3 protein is CASSSRTSGRRETQYF. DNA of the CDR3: TGTGCCAGCAGTTCGAGGACTAGCGGAAGGAGGGAGACCCAGTACTTC.

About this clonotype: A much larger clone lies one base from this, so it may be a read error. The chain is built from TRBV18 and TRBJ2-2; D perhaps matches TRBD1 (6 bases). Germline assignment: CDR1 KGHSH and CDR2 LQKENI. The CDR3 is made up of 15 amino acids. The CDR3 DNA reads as TGTGCCAGCGCACCACAGGGTTCGAACACCGGGGAGCTGTTTTTT. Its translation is CASAPQGSNTGELFF.

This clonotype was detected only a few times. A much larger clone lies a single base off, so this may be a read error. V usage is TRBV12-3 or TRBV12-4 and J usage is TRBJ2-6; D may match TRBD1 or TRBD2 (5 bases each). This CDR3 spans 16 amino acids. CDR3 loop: CASSLGGPSGANGLTF. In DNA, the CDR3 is TGTGCCAGCAGTTTAGGAGGGCCCTCTGGGGCCAACGGCCTGACTTTC.

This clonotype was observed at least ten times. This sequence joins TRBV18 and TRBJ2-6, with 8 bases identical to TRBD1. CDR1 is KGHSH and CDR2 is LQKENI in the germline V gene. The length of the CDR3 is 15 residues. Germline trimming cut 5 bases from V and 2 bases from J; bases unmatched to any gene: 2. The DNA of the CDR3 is TGTGCCAGCTCAACACAGGGGGCTGGGGCCAACGTCCTGACTTTC. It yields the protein CASSTQGAGANVLTF. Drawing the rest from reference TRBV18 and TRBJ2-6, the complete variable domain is NAGVMQNPRHLVRRRGQEARLRCSPMKGHSHVYWYRQLPEEGLKFMVYLQKENIIDESGMPKERFSAEFPKEGPSILRIQQVVRGDSAAYFCASSTQGAGANVLTFGAGSRLTVL.

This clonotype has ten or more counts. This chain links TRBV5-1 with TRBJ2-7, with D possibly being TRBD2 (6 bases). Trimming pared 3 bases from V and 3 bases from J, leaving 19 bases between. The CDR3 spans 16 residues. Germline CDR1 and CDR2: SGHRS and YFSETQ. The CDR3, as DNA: TGCGCCAGCAGCTCTGACTGGAGGGTTGACCTCTACGAGCAGTACTTC. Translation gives CASSSDWRVDLYEQYF.

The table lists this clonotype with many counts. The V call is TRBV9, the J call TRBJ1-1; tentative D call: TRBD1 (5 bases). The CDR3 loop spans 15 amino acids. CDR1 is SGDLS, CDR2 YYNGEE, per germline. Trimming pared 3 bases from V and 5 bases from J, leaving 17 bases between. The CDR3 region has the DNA TGTGCCAGCAGCGGAGACGGGACGTTAAGGACTGAAGCTTTCTTT. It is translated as CASSGDGTLRTEAFF.

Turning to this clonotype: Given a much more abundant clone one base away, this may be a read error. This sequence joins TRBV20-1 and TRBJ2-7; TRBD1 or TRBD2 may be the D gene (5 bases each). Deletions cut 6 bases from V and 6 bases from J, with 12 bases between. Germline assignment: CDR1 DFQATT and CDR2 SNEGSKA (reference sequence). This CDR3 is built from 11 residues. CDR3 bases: TGCAGTGCAACGTGGGGGAGCGAGCAGTACTTC. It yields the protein CSATWGSEQYF.

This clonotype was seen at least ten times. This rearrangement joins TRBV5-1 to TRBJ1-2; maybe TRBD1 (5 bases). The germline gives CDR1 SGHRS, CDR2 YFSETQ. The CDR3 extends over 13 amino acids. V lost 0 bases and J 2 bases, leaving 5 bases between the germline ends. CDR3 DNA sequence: TGCGCCAGCAGCTTGGAGGGGAACTATGGCTACACCTTC. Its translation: CASSLEGNYGYTF.

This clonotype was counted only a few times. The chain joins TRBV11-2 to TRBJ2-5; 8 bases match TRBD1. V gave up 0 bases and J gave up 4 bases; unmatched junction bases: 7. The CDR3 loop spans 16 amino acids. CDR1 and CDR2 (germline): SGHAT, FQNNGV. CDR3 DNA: TGTGCCAGCAGCTTAGATTTGGGGCAGGGGGCAGAGACCCAGTACTTC. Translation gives CASSLDLGQGAETQYF.

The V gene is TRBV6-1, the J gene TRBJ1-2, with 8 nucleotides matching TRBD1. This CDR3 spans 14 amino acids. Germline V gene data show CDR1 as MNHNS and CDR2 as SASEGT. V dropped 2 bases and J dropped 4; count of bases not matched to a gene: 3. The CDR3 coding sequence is TGTGCCAGCAGTGAACAGGGACAGGTCTATGGCTACACCTTC. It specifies CASSEQGQVYGYTF.